What follows are 7 T cell receptor beta chains derived from one specimen sequenced in a study of identical twins (TCRdb year 2016). Receptor amplification or capture employed 5' RACE. Instrument on record: Illumina HiSeq 2000. TCRdb redid the processing of the public reads, applying fastp at Q25 and MiXCR, and retained in-frame beta chains. Duplicate CDR3 protein sequences are folded into a single record with the most common DNA and genes. This sample is represented by 1.5 million to 2 million distinct CDR3 sequences; roughly a third of them were singletons. The ten largest clones take up approximately 0.29% of the sample. Input material: cord blood. Receptors originate from a newborn girl in good health.

This clonotype showed up just a few times. This chain uses TRBV14 with TRBJ1-1; perhaps TRBD1 as D (5 bases). Germline values: CDR1 SGHDN, CDR2 FVKESK. The V gene lost 0 bases and the J gene lost 11 bases, with 10 bases spanning the gap. There are 12 residues in the CDR3. This CDR3 is CASSQEWGKAFF. The CDR3 region has the DNA TGTGCCAGCAGCCAAGAATGGGGCAAGGCTTTCTTT.

A note on this clonotype: One end of the junction fails to match germline, which may point to a read error. The chain couples TRBV28 to TRBJ2-2; 11 nucleotides line up with TRBD1. The CDR3 sequence is 11 residues long. Germline CDR1 reads MDHEN; CDR2 reads SYDVKM. The CDR3, as DNA: TGTGCCAGCAGAGGGACAGGGGGGCTGTTTTTT. This encodes CASRGTGGLFF.

This clonotype was detected only a few times. Mismatch with germline at one junction end may stem from a read error. This chain links TRBV20-1 with TRBJ2-1, with D unresolved. This CDR3 spans 12 amino acids. CDR1 DFQATT and CDR2 SNEGSKA come from the germline V gene (reference sequence). This chain's CDR3 is CSYRVDGNEQFF. Here the CDR3 DNA reads TGCAGCTACCGCGTCGACGGCAATGAGCAGTTCTTT.

The gene calls are TRBV20-1 and TRBJ2-3, with D possibly TRBD2 on 5 matching bases. The CDR3 contains 10 residues. V was pared by 8 bases and J by 6 bases, with 9 bases between. Germline-derived CDR1 and CDR2 are DFQATT and SNEGSKA (reference sequence). This CDR3 is CSPWEDTQYF. Written as DNA, the CDR3 is TGCAGTCCGTGGGAGGATACGCAGTATTTT.

The table lists this clonotype with a few counts. V is TRBV20-1 and J is TRBJ2-1; D unresolved. With 0 bases removed from V and 8 bases from J, the gap between germline ends came to 11 bases. This CDR3 is built from 13 residues. Germline loops: CDR1 DFQATT, CDR2 SNEGSKA (reference sequence). The CDR3 loop reads CSARDLATDEQFF. In DNA, the CDR3 is TGCAGTGCTAGAGATCTCGCGACGGATGAGCAGTTCTTC.

V and J are TRBV4-1 and TRBJ2-7, with D possibly being TRBD2 (6 bases). The CDR3 is made up of 14 amino acids. Germline loops: CDR1 MGHRA, CDR2 YSYEKL. Trimming stripped 2 bases from V and 7 bases from J, with 15 bases between. The CDR3 reads CASSQTGTDNEQYF. CDR3 DNA sequence: TGCGCCAGCAGCCAAACCGGGACTGATAATGAGCAGTACTTC.

This clonotype appeared a few times. The chain is built from TRBV4-2 and TRBJ2-1, with TRBD2 matching over 13 bases. V dropped 1 base and J dropped 7; count of bases not matched to a gene: 7. The CDR3 length is 17 residues. CDR1 and CDR2 (germline): LGHNA, YNFKEQ. In DNA form, the CDR3 reads TGTGCCAGCAGCCAAGGGGCCGGGACTAGCGGGAAGAATGAGCAGTTCTTC. Protein: CASSQGAGTSGKNEQFF.